Listed here is a single T cell receptor beta chain. This specimen belongs to a study of blood T cell repertoires in COVID-19. Study in general: The United States, Italy and Spain were the sources of the acute and convalescent COVID-19 samples. T cells, B-cell-depleted T cells, or PBMCs provided the cDNA or gDNA that served as material.

Followed longitudinally, the Seattle patients had been enrolled during active infection. Assay used: immunoSEQ multiplex PCR; TCRdb lists only in-frame clones, some missing. Of over 200,000 clones in the sample, 65% to 85% were seen once. The germline CDR1 and CDR2 sequences are WNHNN and SYGVQD (reference sequence). This CDR3 region has 16 residues. V lost 2 bases, J lost 5 bases, and 7 bases stayed unmatched. The V call is TRBV10-1, the J call TRBJ2-3; 10 bases are shared with TRBD2. This TCR was recovered from a woman under 40 with COVID-19, enrolled during active disease. Material: peripheral blood. For the CDR3, the DNA is TGCGCCAGCAGTGAGGTGGCTAGCGGGAGTGTAGATACGCAGTATTTT. As protein: CASSEVASGSVDTQYF.